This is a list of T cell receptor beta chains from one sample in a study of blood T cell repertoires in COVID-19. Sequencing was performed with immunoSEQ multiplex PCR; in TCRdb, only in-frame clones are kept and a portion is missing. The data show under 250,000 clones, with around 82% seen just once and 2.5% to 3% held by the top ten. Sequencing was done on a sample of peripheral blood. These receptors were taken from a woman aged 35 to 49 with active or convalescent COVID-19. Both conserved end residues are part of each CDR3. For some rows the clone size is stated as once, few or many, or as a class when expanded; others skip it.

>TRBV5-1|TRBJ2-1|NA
CASSLQESSYNEQFF
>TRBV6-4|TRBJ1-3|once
CASSVVGIEDTIYF
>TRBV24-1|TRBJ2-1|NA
CATQDYSYNEQFF
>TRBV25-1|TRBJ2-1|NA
CASSSSGTGPHNEQFF
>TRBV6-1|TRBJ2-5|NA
CASSEASGQETQYF
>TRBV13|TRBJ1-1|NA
CASSTTWDRGPEAFF
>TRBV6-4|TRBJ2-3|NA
CASSEVLADSTDTQYF
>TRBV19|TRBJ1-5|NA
CASRPGQLNQPQHF
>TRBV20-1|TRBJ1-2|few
CSASPTTGINYGYTF
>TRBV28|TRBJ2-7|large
CASSLSPGGYEQYF
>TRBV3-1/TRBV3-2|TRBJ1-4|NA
CASSDVAATNEKLFF
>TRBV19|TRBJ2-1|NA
CASSREWQDSYNEQFF
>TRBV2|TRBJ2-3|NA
CASSERQVSDTQYF
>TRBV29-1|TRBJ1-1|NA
CSVEGLQGATTFF
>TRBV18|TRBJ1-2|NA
CASSPGTGMDYGYTF
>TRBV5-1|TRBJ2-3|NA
CASSPTGTDTQYF
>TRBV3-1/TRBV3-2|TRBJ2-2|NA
CASSQLGNTGELFF
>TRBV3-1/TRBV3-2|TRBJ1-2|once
CASSQDGALVYGYTF
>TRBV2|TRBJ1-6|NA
CASSASGQHNSPLHF
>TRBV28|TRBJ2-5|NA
CASSLSFRETQYF
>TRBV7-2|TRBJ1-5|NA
CASSRPGAGARQPQHF
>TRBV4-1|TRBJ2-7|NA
CASSPSEGTGSFYEQYF
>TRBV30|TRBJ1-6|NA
CAGAGGRNSPLHF
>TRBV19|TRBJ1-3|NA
CASTPSTGTGRRGNTIYF
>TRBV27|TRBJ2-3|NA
CASSLGYSHSTDTQYF
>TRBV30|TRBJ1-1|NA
CAWSGQGAPHTEAFF
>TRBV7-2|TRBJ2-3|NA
CASSSPRPGWPPTDTQYF
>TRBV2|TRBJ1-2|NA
CASSGSWGQGAKGYTF
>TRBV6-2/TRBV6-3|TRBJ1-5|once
CASSLGQGHSNQPQHF
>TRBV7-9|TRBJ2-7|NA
CASSSAAGRTYEQYF
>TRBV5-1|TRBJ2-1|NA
CASSLTGTSGNEQFF
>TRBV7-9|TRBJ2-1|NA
CASSLAQASGHNEQFF
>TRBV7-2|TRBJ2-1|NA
CASSFGQGGEQFF
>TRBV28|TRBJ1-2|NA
CASSLWRDNYGYTF
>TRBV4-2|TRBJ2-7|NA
CASSQTTGYEQYF
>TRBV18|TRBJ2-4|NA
CASSPPTGGQNIQYF
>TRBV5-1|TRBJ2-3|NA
CASGTGGAEDTQYF
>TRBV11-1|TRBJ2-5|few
CASSFWRGGETQYF
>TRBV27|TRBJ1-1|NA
CASSGRDRQRQNTEAFF
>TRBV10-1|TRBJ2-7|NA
CASSEAGGPEEQYF
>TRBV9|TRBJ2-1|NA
CASSVGRGSNEQFF
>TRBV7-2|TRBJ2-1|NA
CASSLEGLAALREQFF
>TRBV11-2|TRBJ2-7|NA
CASSFPGTSGYEQYF
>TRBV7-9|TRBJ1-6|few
CASSPGPLHF
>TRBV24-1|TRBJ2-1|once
CATGGLVDEQFF
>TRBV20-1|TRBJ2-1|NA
CSAGGGGMGNEQFF
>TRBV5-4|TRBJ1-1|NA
CASSFGQTEAFF
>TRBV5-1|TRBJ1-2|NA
CASSLQTGDSGYTF
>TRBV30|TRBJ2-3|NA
CAWNQRGGQGTQYF
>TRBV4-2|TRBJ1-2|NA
CASSQTDRVGGYTF
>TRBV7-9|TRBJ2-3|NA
CASSWTILSTDTQYF
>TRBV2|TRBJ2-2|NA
CASSDGGTGVIGELFF
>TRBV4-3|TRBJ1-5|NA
CASSQWTGGGQPQHF
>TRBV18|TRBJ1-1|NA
CASSPSRDRDGGAFF
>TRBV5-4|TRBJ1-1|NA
CASSTQGNTEAFF